Sequencing of this TCR beta chain was carried out in a study of shared clonotypes between healthy human individuals (dated by TCRdb to between 2020 and 2021). Concerning the study at large: The cohort included three men and a couple of women between 18 and 49 years of age. For each donor, CD4 naive and CD4 memory were each run on three plates, CD8 naive on two plates, and CD8 memory on one plate. To estimate repertoire size and how much clonotype sharing occurs between individuals, the study deeply sequenced the blood TCR repertoires of 5 or 6 healthy adults. Different laboratories and diverse techniques were used to prepare libraries and sequence TCR repertoires, to increase sequencing depth and limit assay-specific biases. Per donor, leukapheresis produced somewhere between about 0.9 and 9 billion PBMCs.

Using the deep immunoSEQ assay, TCR CDR3 regions were amplified from genomic DNA by multiplex PCR. Extracted genomic DNA from each cell subset was distributed evenly across all wells of several immunoSEQ 96-well plates, and each plate was treated as a replicate. For sorted subsets, about 200 ng genomic DNA, equal to tens of thousands of T cell genomes, was loaded into each replicate PCR. The purified libraries were quantified using a Qubit 3.0 fluorometer, sized with a Bioanalyzer 2100, and then quantified again using the KAPA Library Quantification kit. Every immunoSEQ 96-well plate was sequenced on a separate single-read 150-cycle Illumina NextSeq 550 flow cell. The paper's data handling went like this. Because only junctional sequences without quality scores were contained in the immunoSEQ output, filtering matching that applied to full-length reads could not be performed. To assign V/J genes and CDR3, sequences were annotated against IMGT germline references using PyIR, a Python wrapper for IgBLAST v1.9. Reads were filtered out if the reads had weak V/J assignments (E-value above 1e-6), no CDR3, stop codons, out-of-frame junctions, or ambiguous translated residues. V3J clonotypes were defined by identical inferred V gene, J gene, and CDR3 amino acid sequence. The percentage overlap between two repertoires was calculated by dividing the number of shared unique clonotypes by the size of the smaller repertoire. Richness of each repertoire was evaluated using RTK rarefaction, the Chao1 estimator, and Recon v2.1 estimates of unobserved clonotypes. Generation probabilities for all TCRbeta clonotypes obtained by the gDNA method from a few donors were computed using OLGA. Held by TCRdb, this immuneACCESS table contains in-frame sequences only and omits some clones. Under half of the omission traces to an unresolved V gene where checked; the cause of the rest is unknown. D and trimming come from the DNA, and the V and J calls and clone size come from that table. The sample table holds about 120,000 clones, of which 68% were seen once. The top ten clonotypes cover roughly a quarter of the sample.

This clone appeared once. It has no known antigen specificity. No base-level quality is on record; no much larger clone is a single base apart. From a lookup of the germline V gene (reference sequence), CDR1 and CDR2 are MNHEY and SMNVEV. Deletion took 8 bases off V and 8 bases off J, with a span of 12 bases between the germline ends. The CDR3 contains 12 residues, cysteine and phenylalanine counted. The read is trimmed to its CDR3 DNA, 36 bases read in frame from base 1. The donors were healthy, HIV-negative adults who had no recently reported acute infections or vaccinations. All donors were Caucasian adults living in Nashville, Tennessee, USA. CD8 memory samples combined magnetically selected CD45RO+ cells with CCR7-negative CD45RA+ effector memory (TemRA) cells. Blood was obtained by leukapheresis, after which PBMCs were separated by Ficoll-Histopaque density gradient centrifugation and cryopreserved in liquid nitrogen vapor phase. Analytical flow cytometry was used to check the purity and quantity of each magnetically sorted T cell population. Each sorted fraction had its genomic DNA isolated and then quantified by UV absorbance on a Nanodrop 2000c.

Broad study findings and their caveats: Based on pairwise subsampling, the degree of clonotype sharing among donors was expected to be affected by sequencing depth. Clonotypes shared by all four sorted-subset donors showed higher generation probabilities than non-shared clonotypes. Sampling was restricted to blood, and TCR repertoires in tissue are likely to differ from TCR repertoires in blood. When four donors were compared, the shared fraction of clonotypes was 5% to 6.5% for naive CD4, around 3.6% for naive CD8, roughly 2.5% for memory CD4, and about 0.36% for memory CD8. Estimated clonotype richness was generally larger for naive than for memory subsets. Incomplete sequencing was indicated by rarefaction of sorted-subset datasets, despite the large sequencing depth. Because the study included only a small number of donors, the genetic and exposure-history diversity represented was limited.

The origin of this receptor is a woman in her twenties or thirties in good health. The sequencing sample was made of memory CD8+ T cells sorted from blood. Reading the label with the study, this specimen's cell subset or site is: CD45RO+ cells pooled with CCR7-negative TemRA cells. Recombination joined TRBV27 with TRBJ1-4, and TRBD1 may be the D gene, going by 6 matching bases. The CDR3 protein is CASSPDSEKLFF. The bases read TGTGCCAGCTCCCCGGACAGCGAAAAACTGTTTTTT.